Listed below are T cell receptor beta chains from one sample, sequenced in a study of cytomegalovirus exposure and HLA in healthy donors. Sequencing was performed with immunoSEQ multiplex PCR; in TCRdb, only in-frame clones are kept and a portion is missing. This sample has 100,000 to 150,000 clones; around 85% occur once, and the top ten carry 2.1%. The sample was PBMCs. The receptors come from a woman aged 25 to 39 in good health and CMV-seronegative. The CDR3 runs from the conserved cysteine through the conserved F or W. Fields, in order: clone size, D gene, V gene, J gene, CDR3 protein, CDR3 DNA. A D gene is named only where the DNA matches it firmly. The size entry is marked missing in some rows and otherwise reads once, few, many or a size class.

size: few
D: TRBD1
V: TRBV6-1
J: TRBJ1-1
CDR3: CASSTGTDSNTEAFF
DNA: TGTGCCAGCAGTACAGGGACAGACTCGAACACTGAAGCTTTCTTT

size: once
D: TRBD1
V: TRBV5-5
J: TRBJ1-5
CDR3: CASSPGQGELLSQHF
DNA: TGTGCCAGCAGTCCGGGACAGGGGGAGCTTTTGTCCCAGCATTTT

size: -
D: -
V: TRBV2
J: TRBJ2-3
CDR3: CASSAMNSGDTQYF
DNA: TGTGCCAGCAGTGCCATGAACAGCGGGGATACGCAGTATTTT

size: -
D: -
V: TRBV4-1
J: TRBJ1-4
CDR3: CASSHAAEGGPFGEKLFF
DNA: TGCGCCAGCAGCCATGCAGCGGAGGGAGGCCCCTTTGGAGAAAAACTGTTTTTT

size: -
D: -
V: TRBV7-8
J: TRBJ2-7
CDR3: CASSFRSEISIYEQYF
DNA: TGTGCCAGCAGCTTTAGGAGCGAAATTTCAATATACGAGCAGTACTTC

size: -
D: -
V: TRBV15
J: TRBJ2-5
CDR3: CATSFRVQETQYF
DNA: TGTGCCACCAGCTTCCGGGTCCAAGAGACCCAGTACTTC

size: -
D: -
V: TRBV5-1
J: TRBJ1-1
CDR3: CASSRNTQGSNTEAFF
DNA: TGCGCCAGCAGCCGAAACACACAGGGATCGAACACTGAAGCTTTCTTT

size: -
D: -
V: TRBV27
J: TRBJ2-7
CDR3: CASSLRQGYEQYF
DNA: TGTGCCAGCAGTTTAAGGCAGGGATACGAGCAGTACTTC

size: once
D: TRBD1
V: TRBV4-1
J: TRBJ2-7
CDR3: CASSQTGPPHF
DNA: TGCGCCAGCAGCCAGACAGGGCCCCCCCACTTC

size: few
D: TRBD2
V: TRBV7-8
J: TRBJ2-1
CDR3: CASSSSGGDSSYNEQFF
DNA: TGTGCCAGCAGCTCCAGCGGGGGGGATAGCTCCTACAATGAGCAGTTCTTC

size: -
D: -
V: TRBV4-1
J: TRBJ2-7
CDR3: CASSLLQSPRGTYEQYF
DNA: TGCGCCAGCAGCCTCTTACAGAGCCCAAGGGGAACCTACGAGCAGTACTTC

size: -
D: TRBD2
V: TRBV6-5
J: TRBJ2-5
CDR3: CASSYAGLARETQYF
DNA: TGTGCCAGCAGTTACGCGGGACTAGCGAGAGAGACCCAGTACTTC

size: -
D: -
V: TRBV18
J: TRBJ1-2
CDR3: CASSPMGGNGYTF
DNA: TGTGCCAGCTCACCAATGGGGGGTAATGGCTACACCTTC

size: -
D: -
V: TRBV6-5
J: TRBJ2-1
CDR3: CASSYSREWEQFF
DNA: TGTGCCAGCAGTTACTCTCGGGAATGGGAGCAGTTCTTC

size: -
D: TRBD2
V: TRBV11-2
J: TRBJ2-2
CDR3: CASSLVLSGGSGELFF
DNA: TGTGCCAGCAGCTTAGTCCTTAGCGGGGGGTCCGGGGAGCTGTTTTTT

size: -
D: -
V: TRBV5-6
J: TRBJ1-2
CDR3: CASRKKNQINNYGYTF
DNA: TGTGCCAGCAGGAAGAAAAATCAGATTAATAACTATGGCTACACCTTC

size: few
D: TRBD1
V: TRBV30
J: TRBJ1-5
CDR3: CAWSDGRGTGYNQPQHF
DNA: TGTGCCTGGAGTGATGGTAGGGGGACAGGATACAATCAGCCCCAGCATTTT

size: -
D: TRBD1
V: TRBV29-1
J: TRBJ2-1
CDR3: CSVDKGASYNEQFF
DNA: TGCAGCGTTGATAAGGGGGCCTCCTACAATGAGCAGTTCTTC

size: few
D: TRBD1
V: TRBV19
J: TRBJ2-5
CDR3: CASSTGTGLQETQYF
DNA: TGTGCCAGTAGTACGGGGACAGGCCTACAAGAGACCCAGTACTTC

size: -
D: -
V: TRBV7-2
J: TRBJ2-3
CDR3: CASSLGQGLSTDTQYF
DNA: TGTGCCAGCAGCTTAGGGCAGGGGCTTAGCACAGATACGCAGTATTTT

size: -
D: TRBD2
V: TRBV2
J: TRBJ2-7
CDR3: CASRFSFFERGAVGEQYF
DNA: TGTGCCAGCAGGTTCTCCTTCTTTGAGCGGGGGGCCGTAGGGGAGCAGTACTTC

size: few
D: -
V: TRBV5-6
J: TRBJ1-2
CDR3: CASSSGSYGYTF
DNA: TGTGCCAGCAGCTCAGGGTCCTATGGCTACACCTTC

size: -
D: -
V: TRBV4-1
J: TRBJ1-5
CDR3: CASSQVVQNQPQHF
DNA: TGCGCCAGCAGCCAAGTCGTCCAGAATCAGCCCCAGCATTTT

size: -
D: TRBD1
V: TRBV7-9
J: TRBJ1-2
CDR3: CASSQGQGWGYTF
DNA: TGTGCCAGCAGCCAAGGACAGGGCTGGGGCTACACCTTC

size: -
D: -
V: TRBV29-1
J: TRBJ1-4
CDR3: CSVEGRGEKLFF
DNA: TGCAGCGTTGAAGGTCGGGGAGAAAAACTGTTTTTT

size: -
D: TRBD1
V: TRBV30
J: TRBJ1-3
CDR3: CAWRQGGSGNTIYF
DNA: TGTGCCTGGAGACAGGGGGGTAGTGGAAACACCATATATTTT

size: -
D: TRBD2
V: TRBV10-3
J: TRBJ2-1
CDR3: CAISGGTSGGNEQFF
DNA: TGTGCCATCAGTGGCGGGACTAGCGGGGGAAATGAGCAGTTCTTC

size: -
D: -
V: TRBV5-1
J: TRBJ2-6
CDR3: CASSLGASGANVLTF
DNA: TGCGCCAGCAGCTTGGGAGCCTCTGGGGCCAACGTCCTGACTTTC

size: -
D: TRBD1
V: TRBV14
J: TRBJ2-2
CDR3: CASSFLGTGVNTGELFF
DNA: TGTGCCAGCAGCTTTCTTGGGACAGGGGTGAACACCGGGGAGCTGTTTTTT

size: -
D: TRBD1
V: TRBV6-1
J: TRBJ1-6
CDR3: CARMDRGPSPLHF
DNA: TGTGCCAGAATGGACAGGGGGCCTTCACCCCTCCACTTT

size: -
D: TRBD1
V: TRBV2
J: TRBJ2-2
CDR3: CASTESGTGNRELFF
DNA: TGTGCCAGCACCGAATCCGGGACAGGGAATAGGGAGCTGTTTTTT

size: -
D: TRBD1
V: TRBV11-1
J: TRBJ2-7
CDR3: CASSLETGSNYEQYF
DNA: TGTGCCAGCAGCTTAGAGACAGGGAGTAACTACGAGCAGTACTTC

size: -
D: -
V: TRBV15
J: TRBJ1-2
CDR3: CATSRDRGRQRHGYTF
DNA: TGTGCCACCAGCAGAGATAGAGGTAGACAGAGACATGGCTACACCTTC

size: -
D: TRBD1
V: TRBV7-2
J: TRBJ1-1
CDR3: CASSHGTGETEAFF
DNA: TGTGCCAGCAGCCACGGGACAGGTGAAACTGAAGCTTTCTTT

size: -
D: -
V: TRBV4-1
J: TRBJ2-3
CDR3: CASSQVPLPGDTQYF
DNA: TGCGCCAGCAGCCAAGTACCCCTCCCGGGGGATACGCAGTATTTT

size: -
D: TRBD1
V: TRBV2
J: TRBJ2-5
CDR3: CASPGTDQETQYF
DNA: TGTGCCAGCCCCGGGACAGACCAAGAGACCCAGTACTTC

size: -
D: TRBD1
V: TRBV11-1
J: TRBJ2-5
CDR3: CASSHTGVGETQYF
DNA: TGTGCCAGCAGCCATACAGGGGTAGGAGAGACCCAGTACTTC

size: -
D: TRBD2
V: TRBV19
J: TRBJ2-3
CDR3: CASSRLAGGPDTQYF
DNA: TGTGCCAGTAGTCGACTAGCGGGGGGCCCCGATACGCAGTATTTT

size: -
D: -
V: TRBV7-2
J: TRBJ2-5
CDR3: CASSLQNQETQYF
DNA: TGTGCCAGCAGCTTACAGAACCAAGAGACCCAGTACTTC

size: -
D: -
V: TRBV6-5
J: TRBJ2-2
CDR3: CASSLLGSGELFF
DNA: TGTGCCAGCAGCCTGCTAGGCTCCGGGGAGCTGTTTTTT

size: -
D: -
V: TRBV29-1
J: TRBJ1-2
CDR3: CSAAPSANYGYTF
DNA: TGCAGCGCCGCCCCGTCAGCTAACTATGGCTACACCTTC

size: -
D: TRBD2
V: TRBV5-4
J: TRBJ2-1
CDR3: CASSYSGGAFNEQFF
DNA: TGTGCCAGCAGCTATAGCGGGGGGGCTTTCAATGAGCAGTTCTTC

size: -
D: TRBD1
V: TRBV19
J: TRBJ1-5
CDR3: CASSWTGVGSNQPQHF
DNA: TGTGCCAGTAGCTGGACAGGGGTTGGTAGCAATCAGCCCCAGCATTTT

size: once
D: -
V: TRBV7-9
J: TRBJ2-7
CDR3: CASTWEGGSYEQYF
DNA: TGTGCCAGCACCTGGGAGGGGGGCTCCTACGAGCAGTACTTC

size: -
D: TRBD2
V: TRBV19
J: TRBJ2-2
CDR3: CASSIRGLAGGRFVTGELFF
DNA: TGTGCCAGTAGTATACGGGGACTAGCGGGGGGGCGATTTGTCACCGGGGAGCTGTTTTTT

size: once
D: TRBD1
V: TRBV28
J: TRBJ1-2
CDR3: CASSLGLDRQRGYTF
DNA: TGTGCCAGCAGTTTAGGGTTGGACAGGCAAAGGGGCTACACCTTC

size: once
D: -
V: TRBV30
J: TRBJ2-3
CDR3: CAWRAVPSTDTQYF
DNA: TGTGCCTGGAGGGCTGTACCAAGCACAGATACGCAGTATTTT

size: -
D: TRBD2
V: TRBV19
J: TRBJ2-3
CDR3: CASSKGRGVVDTQYF
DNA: TGTGCCAGTAGTAAGGGGCGGGGGGTGGTAGATACGCAGTATTTT

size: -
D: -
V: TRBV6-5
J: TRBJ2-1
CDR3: CASSYDPGGEQFF
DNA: TGTGCCAGCAGTTACGATCCGGGGGGCGAGCAGTTCTTC

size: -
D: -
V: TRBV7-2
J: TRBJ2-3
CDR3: CASSPQADTQYF
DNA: TGTGCCAGCAGTCCCCAGGCAGATACGCAGTATTTT

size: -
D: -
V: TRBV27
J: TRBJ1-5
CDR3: CASSPYSNQPQHF
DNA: TGTGCCAGCAGTCCCTATAGCAATCAGCCCCAGCATTTT

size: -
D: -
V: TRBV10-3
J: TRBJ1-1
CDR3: CAISESWTVEFEAFF
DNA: TGTGCCATCAGTGAGTCCTGGACAGTAGAATTTGAAGCTTTCTTT

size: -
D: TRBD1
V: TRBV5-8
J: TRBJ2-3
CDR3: CASSRQTGHQRHTQYF
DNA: TGTGCCAGCAGCCGACAGACAGGGCACCAGCGACATACGCAGTATTTT

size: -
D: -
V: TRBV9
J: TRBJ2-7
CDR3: CASSATSSYEQYF
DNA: TGTGCCAGCAGCGCGACTAGCTCCTACGAGCAGTACTTC

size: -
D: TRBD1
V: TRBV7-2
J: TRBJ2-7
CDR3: CASSLGRPGGPVSYEQYF
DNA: TGTGCCAGCAGCTTAGGGCGTCCAGGGGGCCCCGTCTCCTACGAGCAGTACTTC

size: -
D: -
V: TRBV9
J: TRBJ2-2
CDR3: CASQGARELFF
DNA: TGTGCCAGCCAAGGGGCCCGGGAGCTGTTTTTT

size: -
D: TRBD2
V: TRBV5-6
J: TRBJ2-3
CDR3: CASSPAGGGTDTQYF
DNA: TGTGCCAGCAGCCCCGCGGGGGGTGGTACAGATACGCAGTATTTT

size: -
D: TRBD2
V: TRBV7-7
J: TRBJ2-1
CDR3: CASSPAGAARDGEQFF
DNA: TGTGCCAGCAGCCCAGCGGGGGCAGCCCGGGACGGTGAGCAGTTCTTC

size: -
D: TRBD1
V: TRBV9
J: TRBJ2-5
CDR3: CASSTAGTVETQYF
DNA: TGTGCCAGCAGCACCGCCGGGACAGTCGAGACCCAGTACTTC

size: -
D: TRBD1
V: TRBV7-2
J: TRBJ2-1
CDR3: CASTPGQYDNEQFF
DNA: TGTGCCAGCACCCCGGGACAGTATGACAATGAGCAGTTCTTC